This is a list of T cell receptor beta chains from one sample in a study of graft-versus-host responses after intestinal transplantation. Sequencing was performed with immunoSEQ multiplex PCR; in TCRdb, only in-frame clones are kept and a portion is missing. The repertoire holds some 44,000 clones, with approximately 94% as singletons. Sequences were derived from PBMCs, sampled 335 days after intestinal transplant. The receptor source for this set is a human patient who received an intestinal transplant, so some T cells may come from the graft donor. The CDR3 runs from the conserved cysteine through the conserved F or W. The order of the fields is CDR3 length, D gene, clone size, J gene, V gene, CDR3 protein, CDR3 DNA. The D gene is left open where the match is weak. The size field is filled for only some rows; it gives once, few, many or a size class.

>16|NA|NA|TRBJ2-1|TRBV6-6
CASSTGWRSSYNEQFF
TGTGCCAGCAGCACCGGATGGAGGAGCTCCTACAATGAGCAGTTCTTC
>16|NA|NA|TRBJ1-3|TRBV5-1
CASSLESGPLANTIYF
TGCGCCAGCAGCTTGGAGAGCGGCCCCTTGGCAAACACCATATATTTT
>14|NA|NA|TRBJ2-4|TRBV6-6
CASGGTGAKNIQYF
TGTGCCAGCGGGGGGACCGGGGCCAAAAACATTCAGTACTTC
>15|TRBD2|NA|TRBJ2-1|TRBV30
CAWNLGLAGEEGQFF
TGTGCCTGGAATCTGGGACTAGCGGGAGAAGAAGGGCAGTTCTTC
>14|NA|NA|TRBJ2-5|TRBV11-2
CASSLALSVKTQYF
TGTGCCAGCAGCTTAGCTCTAAGTGTTAAGACCCAGTACTTC
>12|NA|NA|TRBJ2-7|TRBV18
CASSPPEGGKYF
TGTGCCAGCTCACCCCCCGAGGGGGGGAAGTACTTC
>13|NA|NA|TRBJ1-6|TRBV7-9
CASSPAGYSPLHF
TGTGCCAGCAGCCCCGCGGGATATTCACCCCTCCACTTT
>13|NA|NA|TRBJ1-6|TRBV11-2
CASSNEGNSPLHF
TGTGCCAGCAGCAACGAGGGTAATTCACCCCTCCACTTT
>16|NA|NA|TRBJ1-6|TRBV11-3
CASSSLGGVNYSPLHF
TGTGCCAGCAGCTCCCTGGGGGGAGTTAATTACTCACCCCTCCACTTT
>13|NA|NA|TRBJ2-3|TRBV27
CASSLPNTDTQYF
TGTGCCAGCAGTCTCCCCAACACAGATACGCAGTATTTT
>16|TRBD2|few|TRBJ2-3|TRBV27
CASSTLAGGYTDTQYF
TGTGCCAGCAGCACCTTAGCGGGAGGGTACACAGATACGCAGTATTTT
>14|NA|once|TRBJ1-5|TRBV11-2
CASSLRREDQPQHF
TGTGCCAGCAGCTTAAGGAGGGAGGATCAGCCCCAGCATTTT
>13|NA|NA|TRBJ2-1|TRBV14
CASSARGPSGQFF
TGTGCCAGCAGCGCCCGGGGGCCGAGTGGGCAGTTCTTC
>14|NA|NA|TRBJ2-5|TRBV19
CASSIPGSWETQYF
TGTGCCAGTAGTATCCCAGGGTCGTGGGAGACCCAGTACTTC
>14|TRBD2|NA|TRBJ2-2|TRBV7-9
CATPFRGGTGELFF
TGTGCCACCCCGTTTCGGGGAGGGACCGGGGAGCTGTTTTTT
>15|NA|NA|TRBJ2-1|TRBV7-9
CASSFPLGTYNEQFF
TGTGCCAGCAGCTTCCCCCTCGGGACGTACAATGAGCAGTTCTTC
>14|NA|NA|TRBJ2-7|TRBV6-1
CASRSGGYGYEQYF
TGTGCCAGCAGATCGGGTGGATACGGCTACGAGCAGTACTTC
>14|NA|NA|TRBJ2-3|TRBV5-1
CASSLAEWSDTQYF
TGCGCCAGCAGCTTGGCCGAATGGTCAGATACGCAGTATTTT
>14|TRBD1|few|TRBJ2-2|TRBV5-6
CASSPTGGTGELFF
TGTGCCAGCAGCCCAACAGGGGGGACCGGGGAGCTGTTTTTT
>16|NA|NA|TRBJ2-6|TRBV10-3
CAIRAPTRAGANVLTF
TGTGCCATCAGGGCCCCTACTAGGGCTGGGGCCAACGTCCTGACTTTC
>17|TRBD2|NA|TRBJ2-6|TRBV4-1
CASSQALAGSGANVLTF
TGCGCCAGCAGCCAAGCTCTAGCGGGCTCTGGGGCCAACGTCCTGACTTTC
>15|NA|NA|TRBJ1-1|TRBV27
CASSFRDVGNTEAFF
TGTGCCAGCAGTTTCCGGGATGTGGGTAACACTGAAGCTTTCTTT
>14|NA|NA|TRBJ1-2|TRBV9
CASSVTGTHYGYTF
TGTGCCAGCAGCGTCACAGGTACTCACTATGGCTACACCTTC
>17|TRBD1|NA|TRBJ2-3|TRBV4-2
CASSQVGTGPSTDTQYF
TGTGCCAGCAGCCAAGTTGGGACAGGGCCGAGCACAGATACGCAGTATTTT
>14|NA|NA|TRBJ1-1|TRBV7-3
CASSSLGVDTEAFF
TGTGCCAGCAGCTCCCTCGGGGTGGATACTGAAGCTTTCTTT
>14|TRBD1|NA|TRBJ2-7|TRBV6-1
CASIFRDRLYEQYF
TGTGCCAGCATTTTTCGGGACAGGCTTTACGAGCAGTACTTC